A single sample gave rise to the 9 T cell receptor beta chains below, sequenced in a study of CD8 T cells in Susac syndrome (dated by TCRdb to 2018 to 2020). The protocol used for the library was the immunoSEQ multiplex PCR assay. RNA was extracted using the RNeasy kit, and about 0.45 to 1 microgram was reverse transcribed with random hexamers. The public reads were reanalyzed by TCRdb: fastp trimming at Q25, MiXCR alignment, in-frame beta chains only. Every CDR3 protein is listed once, alongside the most common genes and DNA of its rows. This sample lists roughly 200,000 distinct CDR3 sequences; around 95% were detected once. The ten biggest clones cover around 0.08% of the sample. Sequencing was carried out using CD4+ T cells from PBMCs. These receptors originate from a human donor with multiple sclerosis.

The rearrangement links TRBV6-1 to TRBJ2-1; a weak D match, TRBD2 (5 bases). V lost 6 bases to trimming and J lost 2 bases, with 20 bases between them. The V gene's germline CDR1 is MNHNS and CDR2 SASEGT. The CDR3 extends over 17 amino acids. Here the CDR3 reads CASSHGRGKKTYNEQFF. The DNA for the CDR3 is TGTGCCAGCAGCCACGGACGGGGAAAAAAGACCTACAATGAGCAGTTCTTC.

The chain uses TRBV20-1 and TRBJ1-2, with D tentatively TRBD1 (6 bases). V lost 6 bases and J lost 2, with 16 bases in between. The CDR3 runs to 14 residues. The germline CDR1 and CDR2 sequences are DFQATT and SNEGSKA (reference sequence). The CDR3 loop is CSAIPGGANYGYTF. CDR3 DNA: TGCAGTGCCATACCCGGGGGCGCGAACTATGGCTACACCTTC.

The chain recombines TRBV5-4 with TRBJ2-1; the match to TRBD2 covers 11 bases. Germline V gene sequence: CDR1 SGHNT, CDR2 YYREEE (reference sequence). J lost 9 bases, V lost 4 bases, and 6 bases had no gene match. The CDR3 is 14 amino acids. CDR3 sequence reads: CASSLTSGVGEQFF. The CDR3, as DNA: TGTGCCAGCAGCCTGACTAGCGGGGTAGGTGAGCAGTTCTTC.

V is TRBV30 and J is TRBJ1-1; no definite D call. The CDR3 extends over 15 amino acids. V gave up 5 bases and J gave up 0 bases, with 16 bases separating them. The germline gives CDR1 GTSNPN, CDR2 SVGIG (reference sequence). The CDR3 coding sequence is TGTGCCTGGGGGCCCACGGGATTAATGAACACTGAAGCTTTCTTT. Protein sequence: CAWGPTGLMNTEAFF.

The chain carries TRBV6-5 and TRBJ2-1; 8 bases line up with TRBD2. The CDR3 sequence is 14 residues long. J was trimmed by 6 bases and V by 3 bases; bases with no gene match: 4. Germline values: CDR1 MNHEY, CDR2 SVGAGI. The CDR3 loop reads CASSYLAGPNEQFF. DNA for the CDR3: TGTGCCAGCAGTTATCTAGCGGGTCCCAATGAGCAGTTCTTC.

The V call is TRBV30, the J call TRBJ2-2, with TRBD2 matching 11 bases. V shed 3 bases and J 3 bases; nucleotides not matched to a gene: 3. The CDR3 spans 15 residues. CDR1 and CDR2 from the germline V gene are GTSNPN and SVGIG (reference sequence). CDR3 sequence (DNA): TGTGCCTGGAGGAGACTAGCGGGGCACACCGGGGAGCTGTTTTTT. It is translated as CAWRRLAGHTGELFF.

The chain couples TRBV19 to TRBJ1-2; D is ambiguous. The length of the CDR3 is 14 residues. The V gene lost 8 bases and the J gene lost 0 bases, with 13 bases spanning the gap. Germline assignment: CDR1 LNHDA and CDR2 SQIVND (reference sequence). The CDR3 bases are TGTGCCAGTGAGACCTTCGGGGCTAACTATGGCTACACCTTC. This gives the protein CASETFGANYGYTF.

The V and J genes are TRBV29-1 and TRBJ2-5, with D unclear. The germline CDR1 and CDR2 sequences are SQVTM and ANQGSEA. The CDR3 runs to 12 residues. Trimming removed 2 bases from V and 3 bases from J, with 7 bases in between. The CDR3 sequence is CSVEHGEETQYF. The CDR3 coding sequence is TGCAGCGTTGAACATGGTGAAGAGACCCAGTACTTC.

This chain joins TRBV5-1 and TRBJ1-5, with no clear D. From germline, CDR1 is SGHRS and CDR2 YFSETQ. There are 16 residues in the CDR3. Trimming shortened V by 4 bases and J by 3 bases, and 17 bases separated the two germline ends. CDR3 nucleotides: TGCGCCAGCAGCCCGGGCCTGGGCGGGGACAATCAGCCCCAGCATTTT. This gives the protein CASSPGLGGDNQPQHF.